The source of this T cell receptor beta chain is a study of blood T cell repertoires in COVID-19. Study overall: Sources were T cells, B-cell-depleted T cells, or PBMCs; the material itself was cDNA or gDNA.

Germline values: CDR1 LGHNA, CDR2 YSLEER. Losses at the gene ends were 0 bases for V and 7 bases for J; bases not matched to a gene: 3. This CDR3 spans 15 amino acids. Original handling: Amplification of reference gene primers was used by the study to estimate nucleated cell counts. Generated by immunoSEQ multiplex PCR, the TCRdb table keeps only in-frame clones and is missing some. D and trimming come from the DNA, and the V and J calls and clone size come from that table. Among roughly 100,000 clones, approximately 80% were seen once, and the ten largest hold 15% to 19%. The chain combines TRBV4-3 with TRBJ1-6, with 7 bases that match TRBD1. The clonotype originates from a woman of 80 years or more with acute or convalescent COVID-19. What was sequenced was peripheral blood. The CDR3 region has the DNA TGCGCCAGCAGCCAAGATAGCAGGGGGAATTCACCCCTCCACTTT. Amino acids: CASSQDSRGNSPLHF.